This T cell receptor (beta chain) was captured by sequencing in a study of blood T cell repertoires in COVID-19. Study context: Acute-phase and convalescent COVID-19 samples originated in the United States, Italy and Spain.

This clone came up a few times. Between the trimmed V and J ends, which lost 2 bases and 5 bases, there was a span of 12 bases. Germline CDR1 GTSNPN, CDR2 SVGIG (reference sequence). This CDR3 region has 13 residues. Per the original methods: Amplification of reference gene primers was used by the study to estimate nucleated cell counts. Libraries were prepared by immunoSEQ multiplex PCR; TCRdb keeps only in-frame clonotypes and omits some of them. For V, J and clone size, that table is used; D and trimming come from the DNA. The top ten hold approximately 0.5% of the sample, which has some 180,000 clones, 80% to 95% seen once.

Sequences were obtained from peripheral blood. The chain employs TRBV30 and TRBJ2-5, with a tentative D call TRBD2 (6 bases). This receptor was identified in a man aged 50 or older with acute or convalescent COVID-19. CDR3 loop: CAWSWGVGETQYF. The CDR3 DNA reads as TGTGCCTGGAGTTGGGGGGTGGGGGAGACCCAGTACTTC.